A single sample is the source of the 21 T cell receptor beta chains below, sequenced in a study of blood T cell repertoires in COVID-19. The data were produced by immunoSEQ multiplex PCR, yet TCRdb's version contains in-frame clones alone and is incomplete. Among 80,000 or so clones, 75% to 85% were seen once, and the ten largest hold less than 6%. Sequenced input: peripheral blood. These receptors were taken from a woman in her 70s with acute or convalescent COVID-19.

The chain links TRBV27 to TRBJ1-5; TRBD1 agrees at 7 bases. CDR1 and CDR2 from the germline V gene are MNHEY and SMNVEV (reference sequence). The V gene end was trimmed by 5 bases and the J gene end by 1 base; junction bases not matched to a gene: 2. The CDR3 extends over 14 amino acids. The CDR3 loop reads CASSLDRSNQPQHF. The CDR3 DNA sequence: TGTGCCAGCAGTCTGGACAGGAGCAATCAGCCCCAGCATTTT.

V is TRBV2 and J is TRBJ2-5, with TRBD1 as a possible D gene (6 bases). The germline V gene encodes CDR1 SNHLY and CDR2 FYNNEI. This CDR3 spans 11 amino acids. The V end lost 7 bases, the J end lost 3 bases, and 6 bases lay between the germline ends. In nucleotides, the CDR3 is TGTGCCAGCAACAGGGAAGAGACCCAGTACTTC. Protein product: CASNREETQYF.

The CDR3 coding sequence is TGCGCCAGCAGCACCGGACAGACTATTACTAATGAAAAACTGTTTTTT. Translated, it gives CASSTGQTITNEKLFF. The chain uses TRBV5-1 and TRBJ1-4, with a tentative D call TRBD1 (6 bases). The CDR3 length is 16 residues. V lost 4 bases and J lost 2, with 15 bases in between. Germline values: CDR1 SGHRS, CDR2 YFSETQ.

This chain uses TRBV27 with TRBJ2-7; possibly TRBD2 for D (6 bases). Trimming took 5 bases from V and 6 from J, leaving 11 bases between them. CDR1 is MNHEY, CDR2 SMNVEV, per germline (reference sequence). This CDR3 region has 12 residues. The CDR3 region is CASSPGVGEQYF. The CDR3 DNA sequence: TGTGCCAGCAGTCCGGGGGTGGGCGAGCAGTACTTC.

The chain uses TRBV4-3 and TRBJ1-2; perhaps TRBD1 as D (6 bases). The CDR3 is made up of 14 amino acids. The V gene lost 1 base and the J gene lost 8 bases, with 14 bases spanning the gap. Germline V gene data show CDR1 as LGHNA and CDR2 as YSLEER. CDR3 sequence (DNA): TGCGCCAGCAGCCAAGGCAGGGGAAGGATGGGCTACACCTTC. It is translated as CASSQGRGRMGYTF.

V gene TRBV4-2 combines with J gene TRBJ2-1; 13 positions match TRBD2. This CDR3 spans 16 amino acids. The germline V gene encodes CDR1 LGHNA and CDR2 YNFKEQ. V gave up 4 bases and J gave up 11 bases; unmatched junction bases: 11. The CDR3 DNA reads TGTGCCAGCAGCCGAATGACTAGCGGGGGGTCCCAAAAGCAGTTCTTC. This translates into CASSRMTSGGSQKQFF.

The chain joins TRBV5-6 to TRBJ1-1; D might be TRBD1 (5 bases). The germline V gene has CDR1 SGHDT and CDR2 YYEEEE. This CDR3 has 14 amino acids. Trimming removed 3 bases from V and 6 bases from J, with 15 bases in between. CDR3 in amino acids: CASSSGRVYSEAFF. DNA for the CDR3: TGTGCCAGCAGCTCAGGGAGGGTTTACTCTGAAGCTTTCTTT.

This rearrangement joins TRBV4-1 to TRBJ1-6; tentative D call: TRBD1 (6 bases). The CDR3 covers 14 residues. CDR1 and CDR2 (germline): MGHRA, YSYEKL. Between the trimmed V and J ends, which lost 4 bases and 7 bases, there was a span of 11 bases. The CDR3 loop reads CASSRDRINSPLHF. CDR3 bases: TGCGCCAGCAGCCGAGACAGGATAAATTCACCCCTCCACTTT.

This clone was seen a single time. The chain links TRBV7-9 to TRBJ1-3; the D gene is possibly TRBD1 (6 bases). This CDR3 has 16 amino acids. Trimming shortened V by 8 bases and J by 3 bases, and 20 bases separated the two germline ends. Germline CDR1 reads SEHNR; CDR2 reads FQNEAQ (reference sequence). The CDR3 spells CASLQGSRASGNTIYF. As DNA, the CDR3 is TGTGCCAGCTTACAGGGTAGTCGGGCGAGTGGAAACACCATATATTTT.

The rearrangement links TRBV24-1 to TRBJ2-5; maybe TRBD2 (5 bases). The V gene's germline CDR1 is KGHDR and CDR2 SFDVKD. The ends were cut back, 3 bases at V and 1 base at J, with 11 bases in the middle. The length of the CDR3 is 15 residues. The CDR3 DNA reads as TGTGCCACCAGTGATGCAGGAGGAAGCCAAGAGACCCAGTACTTC. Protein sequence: CATSDAGGSQETQYF.

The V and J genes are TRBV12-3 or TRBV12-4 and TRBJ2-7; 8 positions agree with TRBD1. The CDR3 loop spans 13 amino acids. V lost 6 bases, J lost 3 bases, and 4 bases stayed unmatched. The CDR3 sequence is CASRSTGGYEQYF. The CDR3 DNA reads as TGTGCCAGCAGATCCACAGGGGGCTACGAGCAGTACTTC.

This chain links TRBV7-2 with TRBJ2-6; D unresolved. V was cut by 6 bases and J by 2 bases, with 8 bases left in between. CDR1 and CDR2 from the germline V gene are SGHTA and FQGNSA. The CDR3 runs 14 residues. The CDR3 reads CASRYGPGANVLTF. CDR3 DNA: TGTGCCAGCAGGTACGGTCCTGGGGCCAACGTCCTGACTTTC.

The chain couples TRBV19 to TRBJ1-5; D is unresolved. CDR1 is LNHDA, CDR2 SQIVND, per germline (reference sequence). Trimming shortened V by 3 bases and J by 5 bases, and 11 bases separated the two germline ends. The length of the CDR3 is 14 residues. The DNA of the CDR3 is TGTGCCAGTAGTATTTTGCAGGTTGATCAGCCCCAGCATTTT. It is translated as CASSILQVDQPQHF.

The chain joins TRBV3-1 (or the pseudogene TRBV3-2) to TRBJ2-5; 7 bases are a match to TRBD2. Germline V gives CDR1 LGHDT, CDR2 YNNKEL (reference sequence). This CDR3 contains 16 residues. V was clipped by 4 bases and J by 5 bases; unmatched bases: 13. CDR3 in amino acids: CASSLYRAGSTETQYF. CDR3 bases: TGTGCCAGCAGCCTCTACCGAGCGGGGAGCACGGAGACCCAGTACTTC.

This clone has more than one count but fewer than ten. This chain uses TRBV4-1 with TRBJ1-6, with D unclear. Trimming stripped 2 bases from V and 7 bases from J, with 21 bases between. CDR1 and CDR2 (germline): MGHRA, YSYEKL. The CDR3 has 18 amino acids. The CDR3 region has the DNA TGCGCCAGCAGCCAAACCCGTACAGATCTTATTACCAATTCACCCCTCCACTTT. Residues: CASSQTRTDLITNSPLHF.

The CDR3 nucleotides read TGTGCCAGTAGTATAGTATCGGGAGGATACACTGAAGCTTTCTTT. Its protein product is CASSIVSGGYTEAFF. The chain joins TRBV19 to TRBJ1-1; D gene ambiguous. V was shortened by 1 base and J by 3 bases, with 12 bases between the two germline ends. The CDR3 length is 15 residues. Germline assignment: CDR1 LNHDA and CDR2 SQIVND (reference sequence).

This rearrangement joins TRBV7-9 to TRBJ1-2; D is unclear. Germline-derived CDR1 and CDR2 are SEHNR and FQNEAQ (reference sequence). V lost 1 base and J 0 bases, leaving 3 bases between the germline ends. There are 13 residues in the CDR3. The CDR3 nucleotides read TGTGCCAGCAGCTTAGGAGCTAACTATGGCTACACCTTC. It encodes CASSLGANYGYTF.

The CDR3 DNA sequence: TGTGCCAGCAGCGTAGCGGGGGGGGCGGTAGATACGCAGTATTTT. This gives the protein CASSVAGGAVDTQYF. The rearrangement uses TRBV9 and TRBJ2-3, with 8 bases lining up with TRBD2. Germline assignment: CDR1 SGDLS and CDR2 YYNGEE. The CDR3 has 15 amino acids. Trimming took 0 bases from V and 5 from J; bases not matched to a gene: 5.

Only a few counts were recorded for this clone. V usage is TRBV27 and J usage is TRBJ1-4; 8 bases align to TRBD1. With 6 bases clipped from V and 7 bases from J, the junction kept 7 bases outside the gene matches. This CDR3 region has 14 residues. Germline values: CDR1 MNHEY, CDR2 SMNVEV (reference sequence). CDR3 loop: CASSRQGYGEKLFF. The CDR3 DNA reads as TGTGCCAGCAGCCGACAGGGGTATGGTGAAAAACTGTTTTTT.

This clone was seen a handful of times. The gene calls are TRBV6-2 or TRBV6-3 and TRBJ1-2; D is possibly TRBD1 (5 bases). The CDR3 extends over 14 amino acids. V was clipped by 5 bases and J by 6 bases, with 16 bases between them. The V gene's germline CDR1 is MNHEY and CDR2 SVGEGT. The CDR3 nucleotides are TGTGCCAGCAGTCAATTTCCAAGGGGTGATGGCTACACCTTC. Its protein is CASSQFPRGDGYTF.

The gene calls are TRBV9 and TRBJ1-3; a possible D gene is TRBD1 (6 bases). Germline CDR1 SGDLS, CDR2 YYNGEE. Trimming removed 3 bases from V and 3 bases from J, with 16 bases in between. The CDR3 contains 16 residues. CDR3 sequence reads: CASSGYRDNNGNTIYF. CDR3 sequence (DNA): TGTGCCAGCAGCGGATACCGGGACAACAATGGAAACACCATATATTTT.